This T cell receptor (beta chain) was identified during a study of blood T cell repertoires in COVID-19. Germline CDR1 SGHTA, CDR2 FQGNSA. V was pared by 5 bases and J by 5 bases, with 5 bases of the junction left unmatched. The CDR3 totals 14 residues. Only in-frame clones appear in the TCRdb table, and some are missing; sequencing was by immunoSEQ multiplex PCR. Of some 380,000 clones in the sample, around 90% were seen once. Sequenced: PBMCs or T cells enriched from blood (not recorded which). V and J are TRBV7-2 and TRBJ2-5, with TRBD1 matching over 10 bases. This clonotype originated in a woman in her thirties or forties with acute COVID-19. CDR3 protein: CASSQTGGGETQYF. Here the CDR3 DNA reads TGTGCCAGCAGCCAGACAGGGGGCGGTGAGACCCAGTACTTC.